The entry below gives a single T cell receptor (beta chain) sequence along with its context. The time point is: cycle 4 day 1 (C4D1), after about 6 weeks of nivolumab. Brentuximab vedotin exposure varied, and every patient relapsed after autologous stem cell transplantation. V lost 4 bases, J lost 4 bases, and 13 bases stayed unmatched. The CDR3 is 18 residues long. The germline CDR1 and CDR2 sequences are MNHEY and SMNVEV (reference sequence). These data originate in a study of PD-1 blockade in classical Hodgkin lymphoma. TCRdb's copy holds only in-frame clones and misses some; the assay was immunoSEQ multiplex PCR. The data contain over 8,000 clones, about 87% of them seen just once; the ten biggest clones take up 20% to 25%.

The sequence came from a human donor with classical Hodgkin lymphoma. V gene TRBV27 combines with J gene TRBJ1-4, with TRBD1 matching 9 bases. The material sequenced was peripheral blood mononuclear cells (PBMCs), taken before the fourth cycle of nivolumab. In DNA, the CDR3 is TGTGCCAGCAGTTCACCCCGGGACAGGGAGGGAGGTAATGAAAAACTGTTTTTT. The encoded protein is CASSSPRDREGGNEKLFF.